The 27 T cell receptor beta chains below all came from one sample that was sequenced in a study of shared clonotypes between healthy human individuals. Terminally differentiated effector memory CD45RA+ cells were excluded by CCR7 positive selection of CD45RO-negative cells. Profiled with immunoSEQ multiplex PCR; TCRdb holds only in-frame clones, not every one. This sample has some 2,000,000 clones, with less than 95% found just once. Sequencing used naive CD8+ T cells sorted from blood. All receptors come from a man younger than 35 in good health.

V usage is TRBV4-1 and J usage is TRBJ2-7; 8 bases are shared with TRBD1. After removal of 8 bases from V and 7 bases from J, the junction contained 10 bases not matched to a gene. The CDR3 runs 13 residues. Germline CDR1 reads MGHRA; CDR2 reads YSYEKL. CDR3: CASGPQGAGEQYF. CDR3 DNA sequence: TGCGCCAGCGGACCTCAGGGGGCGGGGGAGCAGTACTTC.

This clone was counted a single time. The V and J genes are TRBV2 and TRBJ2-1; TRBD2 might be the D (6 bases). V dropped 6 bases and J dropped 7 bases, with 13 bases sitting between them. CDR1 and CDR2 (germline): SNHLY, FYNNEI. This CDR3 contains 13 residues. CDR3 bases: TGTGCCAGCAGGACCGGGACTCCAAATGAGCAGTTCTTC. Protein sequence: CASRTGTPNEQFF. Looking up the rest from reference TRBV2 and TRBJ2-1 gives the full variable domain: EPEVTQTPSHQVTQMGQEVILRCVPISNHLYFYWYRQILGQKVEFLVSFYNNEISEKSEIFDDQFSVERPDGSNFTLKIRSTKLEDSAMYFCASRTGTPNEQFFGPGTRLTVL.

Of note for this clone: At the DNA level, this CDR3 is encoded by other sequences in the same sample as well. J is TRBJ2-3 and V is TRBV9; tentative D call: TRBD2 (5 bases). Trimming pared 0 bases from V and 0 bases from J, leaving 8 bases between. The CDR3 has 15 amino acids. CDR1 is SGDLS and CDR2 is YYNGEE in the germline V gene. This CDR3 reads CASSVGRGSTDTQYF. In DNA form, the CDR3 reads TGTGCCAGCAGCGTAGGACGGGGTAGCACAGATACGCAGTATTTT. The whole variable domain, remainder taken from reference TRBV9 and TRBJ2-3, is DSGVTQTPKHLITATGQRVTLRCSPRSGDLSVYWYQQSLDQGLQFLIQYYNGEERAKGNILERFSAQQFPDLHSELNLSSLELGDSALYFCASSVGRGSTDTQYFGPGTRLTVL.

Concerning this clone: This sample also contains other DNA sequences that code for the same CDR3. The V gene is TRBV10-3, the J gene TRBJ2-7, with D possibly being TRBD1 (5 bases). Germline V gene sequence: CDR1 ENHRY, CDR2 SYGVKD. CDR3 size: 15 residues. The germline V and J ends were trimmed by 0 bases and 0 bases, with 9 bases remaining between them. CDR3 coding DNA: TGTGCCATCAGTGAGTCGCCAGGGTCCTCCTACGAGCAGTACTTC. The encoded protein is CAISESPGSSYEQYF.

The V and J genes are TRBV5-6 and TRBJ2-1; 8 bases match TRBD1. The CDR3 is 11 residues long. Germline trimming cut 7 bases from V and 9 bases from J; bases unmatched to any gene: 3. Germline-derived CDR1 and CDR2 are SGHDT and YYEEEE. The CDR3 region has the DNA TGTGCCAGCGCGGACAGGGCTGAGCAGTTCTTC. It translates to CASADRAEQFF.

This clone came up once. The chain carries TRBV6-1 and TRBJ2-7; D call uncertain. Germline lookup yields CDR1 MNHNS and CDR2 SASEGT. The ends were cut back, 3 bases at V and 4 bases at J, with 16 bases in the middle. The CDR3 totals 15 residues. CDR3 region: CASSEGGPTTYEQYF. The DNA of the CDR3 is TGTGCCAGCAGTGAGGGCGGTCCTACTACTTACGAGCAGTACTTC.

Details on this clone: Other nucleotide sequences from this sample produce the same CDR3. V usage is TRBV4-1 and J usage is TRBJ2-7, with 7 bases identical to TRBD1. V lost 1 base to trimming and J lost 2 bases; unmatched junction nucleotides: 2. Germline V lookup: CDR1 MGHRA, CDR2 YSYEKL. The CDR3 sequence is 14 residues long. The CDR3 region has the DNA TGCGCCAGCAGCCAAGGGGGACAGACCTACGAGCAGTACTTC. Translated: CASSQGGQTYEQYF.

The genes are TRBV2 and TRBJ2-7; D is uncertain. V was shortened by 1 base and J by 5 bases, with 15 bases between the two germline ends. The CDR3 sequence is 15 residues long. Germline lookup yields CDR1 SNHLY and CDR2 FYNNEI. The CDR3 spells CASSEGGIASHEQYF. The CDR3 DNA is TGTGCCAGCAGTGAAGGGGGTATCGCCAGCCACGAGCAGTACTTC.

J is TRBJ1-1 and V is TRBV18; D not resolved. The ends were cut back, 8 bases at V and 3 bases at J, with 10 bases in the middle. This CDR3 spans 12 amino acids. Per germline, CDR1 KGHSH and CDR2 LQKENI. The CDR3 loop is CASEESDTEAFF. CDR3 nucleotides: TGTGCCAGCGAGGAGTCGGACACTGAAGCTTTCTTT.

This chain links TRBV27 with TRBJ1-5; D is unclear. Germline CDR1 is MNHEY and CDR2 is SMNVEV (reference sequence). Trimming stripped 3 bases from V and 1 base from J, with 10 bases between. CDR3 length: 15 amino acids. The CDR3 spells CASSFGMGSNQPQHF. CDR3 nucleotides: TGTGCCAGCAGTTTCGGGATGGGGAGCAATCAGCCCCAGCATTTT.

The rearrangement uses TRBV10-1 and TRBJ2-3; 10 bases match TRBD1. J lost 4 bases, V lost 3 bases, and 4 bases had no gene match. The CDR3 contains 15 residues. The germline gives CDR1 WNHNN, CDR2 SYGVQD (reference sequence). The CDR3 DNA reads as TGCGCCAGCAGTGAAAGGACAGGGGGTGCAGATACGCAGTATTTT. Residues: CASSERTGGADTQYF.

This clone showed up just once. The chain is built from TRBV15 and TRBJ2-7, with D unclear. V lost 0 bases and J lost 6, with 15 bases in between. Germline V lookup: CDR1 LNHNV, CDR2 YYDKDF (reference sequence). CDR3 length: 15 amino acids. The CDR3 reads CATSRDFLGLTEQYF. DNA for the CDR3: TGTGCCACCAGCAGAGATTTTCTCGGGTTGACCGAGCAGTACTTC.

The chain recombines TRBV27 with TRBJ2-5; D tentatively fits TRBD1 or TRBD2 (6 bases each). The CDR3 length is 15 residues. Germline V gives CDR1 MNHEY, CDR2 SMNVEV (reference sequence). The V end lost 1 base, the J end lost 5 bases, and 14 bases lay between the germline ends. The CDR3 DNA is TGTGCCAGCAGTTTATATGGGGGGCGCCTGGAGACCCAGTACTTC. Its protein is CASSLYGGRLETQYF.

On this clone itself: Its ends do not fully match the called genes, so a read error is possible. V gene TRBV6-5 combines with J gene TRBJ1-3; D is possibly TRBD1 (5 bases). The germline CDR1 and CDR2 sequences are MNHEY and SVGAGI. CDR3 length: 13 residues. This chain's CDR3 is CASSRGPGNTVYF. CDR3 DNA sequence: TGTGCCAGCAGCCGGGGCCCTGGAAACACCGTATATTTT.

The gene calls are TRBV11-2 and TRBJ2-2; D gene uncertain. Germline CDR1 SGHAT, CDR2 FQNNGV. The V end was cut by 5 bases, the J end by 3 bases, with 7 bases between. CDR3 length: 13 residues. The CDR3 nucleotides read TGTGCCAGCAGCCTGTACTACACCGGGGAGCTGTTTTTT. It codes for CASSLYYTGELFF.

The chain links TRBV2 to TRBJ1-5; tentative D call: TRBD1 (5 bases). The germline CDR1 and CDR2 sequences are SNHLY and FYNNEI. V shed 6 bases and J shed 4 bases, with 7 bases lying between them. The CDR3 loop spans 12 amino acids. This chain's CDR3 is CASRGRNQPQHF. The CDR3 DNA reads TGTGCCAGCAGGGGGCGTAATCAGCCCCAGCATTTT. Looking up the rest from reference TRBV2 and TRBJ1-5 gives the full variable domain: EPEVTQTPSHQVTQMGQEVILRCVPISNHLYFYWYRQILGQKVEFLVSFYNNEISEKSEIFDDQFSVERPDGSNFTLKIRSTKLEDSAMYFCASRGRNQPQHFGDGTRLSIL.

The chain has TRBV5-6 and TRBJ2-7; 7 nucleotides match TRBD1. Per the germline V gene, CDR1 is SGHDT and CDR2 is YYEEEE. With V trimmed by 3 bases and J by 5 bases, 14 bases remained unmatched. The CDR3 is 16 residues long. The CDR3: CASSWGTDRVVNEQYF. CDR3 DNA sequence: TGTGCCAGCAGCTGGGGAACTGACAGGGTGGTCAACGAGCAGTACTTC.

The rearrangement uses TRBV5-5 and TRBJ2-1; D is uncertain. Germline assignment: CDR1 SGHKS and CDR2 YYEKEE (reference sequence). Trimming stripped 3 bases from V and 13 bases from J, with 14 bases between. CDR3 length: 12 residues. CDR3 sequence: CASSSAGMGQFF. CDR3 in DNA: TGTGCCAGCAGCTCGGCAGGCATGGGCCAGTTCTTC. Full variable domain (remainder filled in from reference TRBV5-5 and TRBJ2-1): DAGVTQSPTHLIKTRGQQVTLRCSPISGHKSVSWYQQVLGQGPQFIFQYYEKEERGRGNFPDRFSARQFPNYSSELNVNALLLGDSALYLCASSSAGMGQFFGPGTRLTVL.

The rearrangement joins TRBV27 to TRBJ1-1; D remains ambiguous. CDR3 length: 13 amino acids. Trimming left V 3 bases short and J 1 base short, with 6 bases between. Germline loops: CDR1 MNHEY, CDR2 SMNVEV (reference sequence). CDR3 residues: CASSFQENTEAFF. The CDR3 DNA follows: TGTGCCAGCAGTTTTCAGGAGAACACTGAAGCTTTCTTT.

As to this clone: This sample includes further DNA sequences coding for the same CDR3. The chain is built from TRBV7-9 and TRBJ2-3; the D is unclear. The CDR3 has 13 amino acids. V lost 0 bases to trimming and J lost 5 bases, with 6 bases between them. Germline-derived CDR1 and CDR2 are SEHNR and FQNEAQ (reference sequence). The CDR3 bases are TGTGCCAGCAGCTTAGCATCCGGAGATACGCAGTATTTT. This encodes CASSLASGDTQYF.

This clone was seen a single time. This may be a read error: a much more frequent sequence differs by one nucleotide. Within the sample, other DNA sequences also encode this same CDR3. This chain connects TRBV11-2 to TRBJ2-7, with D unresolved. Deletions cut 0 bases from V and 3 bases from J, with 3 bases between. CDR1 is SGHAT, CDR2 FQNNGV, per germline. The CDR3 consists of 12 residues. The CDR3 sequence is CASSLEVYEQYF. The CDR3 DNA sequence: TGTGCCAGCAGCTTAGAGGTCTACGAGCAGTACTTC.

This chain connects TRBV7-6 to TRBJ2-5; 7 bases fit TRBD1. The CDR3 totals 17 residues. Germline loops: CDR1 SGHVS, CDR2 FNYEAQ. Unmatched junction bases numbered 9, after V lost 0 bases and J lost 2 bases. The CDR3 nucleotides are TGTGCCAGCAGCTTAGCGGGGCTTAGGACAGGTCAAGAGACCCAGTACTTC. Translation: CASSLAGLRTGQETQYF.

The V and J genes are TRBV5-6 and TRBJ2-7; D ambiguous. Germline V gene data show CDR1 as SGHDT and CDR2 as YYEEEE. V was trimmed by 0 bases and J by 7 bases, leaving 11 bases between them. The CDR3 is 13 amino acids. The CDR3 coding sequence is TGTGCCAGCAGCTTGGGGGCGGCGGCGGAGCAGTACTTC. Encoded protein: CASSLGAAAEQYF.

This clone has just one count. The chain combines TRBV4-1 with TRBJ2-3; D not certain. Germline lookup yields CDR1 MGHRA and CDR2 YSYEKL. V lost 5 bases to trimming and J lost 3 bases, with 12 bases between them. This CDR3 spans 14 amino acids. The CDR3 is CASSLNEATDTQYF. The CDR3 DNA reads TGCGCCAGCAGCTTAAACGAAGCGACAGATACGCAGTATTTT.

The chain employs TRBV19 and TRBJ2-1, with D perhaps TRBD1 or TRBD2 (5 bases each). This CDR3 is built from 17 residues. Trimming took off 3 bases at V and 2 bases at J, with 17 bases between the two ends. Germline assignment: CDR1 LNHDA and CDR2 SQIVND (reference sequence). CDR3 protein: CASSIGRGEGTYNEQFF. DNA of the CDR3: TGTGCCAGTAGTATTGGACGGGGCGAGGGAACCTACAATGAGCAGTTCTTC. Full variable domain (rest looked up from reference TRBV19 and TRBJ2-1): DGGITQSPKYLFRKEGQNVTLSCEQNLNHDAMYWYRQDPGQGLRLIYYSQIVNDFQKGDIAEGYSVSREKKESFPLTVTSAQKNPTAFYLCASSIGRGEGTYNEQFFGPGTRLTVL.

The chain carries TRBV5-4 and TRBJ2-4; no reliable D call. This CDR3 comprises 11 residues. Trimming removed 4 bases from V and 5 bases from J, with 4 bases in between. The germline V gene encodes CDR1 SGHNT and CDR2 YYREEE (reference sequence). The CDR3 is CASSNENIQYF. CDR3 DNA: TGTGCCAGCAGCAACGAAAACATTCAGTACTTC. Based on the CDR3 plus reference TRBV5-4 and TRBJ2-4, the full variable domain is ETGVTQSPTHLIKTRGQQVTLRCSSQSGHNTVSWYQQALGQGPQFIFQYYREEENGRGNFPPRFSGLQFPNYSSELNVNALELDDSALYLCASSNENIQYFGAGTRLSVL.

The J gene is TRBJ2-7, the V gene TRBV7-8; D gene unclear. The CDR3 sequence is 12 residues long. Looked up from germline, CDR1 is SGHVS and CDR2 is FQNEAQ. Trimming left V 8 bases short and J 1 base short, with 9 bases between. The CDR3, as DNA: TGTGCCAGCGGCCGGGCGTCCTACGAGCAGTACTTC. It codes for CASGRASYEQYF.